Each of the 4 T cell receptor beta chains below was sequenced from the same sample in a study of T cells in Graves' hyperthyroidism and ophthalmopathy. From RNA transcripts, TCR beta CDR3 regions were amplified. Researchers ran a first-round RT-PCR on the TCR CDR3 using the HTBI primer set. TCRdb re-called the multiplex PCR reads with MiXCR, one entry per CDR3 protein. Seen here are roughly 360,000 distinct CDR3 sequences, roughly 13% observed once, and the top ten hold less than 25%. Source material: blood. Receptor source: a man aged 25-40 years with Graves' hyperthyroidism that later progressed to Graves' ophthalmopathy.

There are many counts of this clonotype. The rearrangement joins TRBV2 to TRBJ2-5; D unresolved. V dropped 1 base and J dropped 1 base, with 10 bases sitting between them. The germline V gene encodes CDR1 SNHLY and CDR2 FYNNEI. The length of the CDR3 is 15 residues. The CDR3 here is CASSEGLGFQETQYF. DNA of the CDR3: TGTGCCAGCAGTGAAGGGCTGGGGTTCCAAGAGACCCAGTACTTC.

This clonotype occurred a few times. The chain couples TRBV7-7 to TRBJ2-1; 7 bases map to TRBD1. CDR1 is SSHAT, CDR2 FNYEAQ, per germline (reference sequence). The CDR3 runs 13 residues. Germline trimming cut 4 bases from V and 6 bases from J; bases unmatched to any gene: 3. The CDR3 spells CASSSSGGNEQFF. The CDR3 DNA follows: TGTGCCAGCAGCTCTTCAGGGGGCAATGAGCAGTTCTTC.

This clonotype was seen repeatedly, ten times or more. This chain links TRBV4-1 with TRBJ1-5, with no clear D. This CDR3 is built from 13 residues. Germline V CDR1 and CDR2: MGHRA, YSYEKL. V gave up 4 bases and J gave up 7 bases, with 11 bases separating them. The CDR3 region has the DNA TGCGCCAGCAGCCCAGTGGCTAACCAGCCCCAGCATTTT. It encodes CASSPVANQPQHF.

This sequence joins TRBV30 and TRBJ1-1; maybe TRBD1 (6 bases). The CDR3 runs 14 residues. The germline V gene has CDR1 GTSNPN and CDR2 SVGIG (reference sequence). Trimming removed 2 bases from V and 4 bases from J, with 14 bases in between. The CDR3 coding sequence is TGTGCCTGGAGTCCAAATAGGGGGGGCACTGAAGCTTTCTTT. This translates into CAWSPNRGGTEAFF.